The 23 T cell receptor beta chains given below trace back to one sample, sequenced in a study of Tregs in tolerant kidney transplant recipients. Produced via immunoSEQ multiplex PCR; TCRdb's table is partial and in-frame only. In all, the sample yields 30,000 or so clones. The sample here was CD8+ T cells from blood, taken before the transplant. These receptors all come from a human donor who received a combined kidney and bone marrow transplant.

For this clone: The CDR3 end is not reached by the read, which stops 3 residues before it; the germline J gene fills it in. The rearrangement links TRBV5-1 to TRBJ1-1, with a weak D call TRBD1 (6 bases). CDR1 SGHRS and CDR2 YFSETQ come from the germline V gene. V was trimmed by 0 bases and J by 3 bases, leaving 12 bases between them. The CDR3 runs to 15 residues. The DNA read from the CDR3 is TGCGCCAGCAGCTTGGAGGGGGGGGCGGACACTGAA. Translated, it gives CASSLEGGADTE. The whole CDR3 protein is CASSLEGGADTEAFF.

With respect to this clone: From the germline J gene comes the end of the CDR3, since the read stops 3 residues before it. This chain uses TRBV6-2 or TRBV6-3 with TRBJ2-2; 13 bases agree with TRBD2. J was trimmed by 5 bases and V by 10 bases; bases with no gene match: 4. The CDR3 has 14 amino acids. Germline CDR1 MNHEY, CDR2 SVGEGT. The CDR3 reads CATGLAGETGELFF. CDR3 DNA, as far as it was read: TGTGCCACAGGACTAGCGGGAGAGACCGGGGAG.

A remark on this clone: The CDR3 end falls 3 residues outside the read, so it is completed with the germline J gene. The V call is TRBV20-1, the J call TRBJ2-7; no clear D gene. CDR3 length: 14 residues. V lost 0 bases to trimming and J lost 4 bases, with 13 bases between them. Per the germline V gene, CDR1 is DFQATT and CDR2 is SNEGSKA (reference sequence). CDR3 bases read: TGCAGTGCTAGAGATAGTCTCCTGCCATACGAG. This sequence encodes CSARDSLLPYE. The whole CDR3 reads CSARDSLLPYEQYF.

Comments on this clone: The missing CDR3 end, 3 residues past where the read stops, is filled in from the germline J gene. The chain employs TRBV20-1 and TRBJ2-3; TRBD2 might be the D (5 bases). The CDR3 contains 13 residues. Trimming left V 6 bases short and J 0 bases short, with 10 bases between. Germline-derived CDR1 and CDR2 are DFQATT and SNEGSKA (reference sequence). CDR3 sequence: CSAGLTSTDTQYF. CDR3 DNA (partial): TGCAGTGCCGGACTGACTAGCACAGATACG.

On this clone: The read terminates 3 residues before the CDR3 end, so the remaining end is supplied by the germline J gene. The chain employs TRBV4-2 and TRBJ2-3; TRBD2 aligns across 14 bases. Germline V gives CDR1 LGHNA, CDR2 YNFKEQ. V gave up 3 bases and J gave up 0 bases; unmatched junction bases: 11. This CDR3 contains 20 residues. CDR3 sequence reads: CASSQGRLAGGIVSTDTQYF. Partial CDR3 DNA: TGTGCCAGCAGCCAGGGGCGACTAGCGGGAGGGATAGTTAGCACAGATACG.

A note on this clone: The read halts 3 residues ahead of the CDR3 end, with the missing end drawn from the germline J gene. The chain recombines TRBV5-1 with TRBJ1-1, with TRBD1 as a possible D gene (6 bases). The germline V gene encodes CDR1 SGHRS and CDR2 YFSETQ. The CDR3 runs to 13 residues. The ends were cut back, 8 bases at V and 3 bases at J, with 14 bases in the middle. The CDR3 loop is CARRGGQDTEAFF. The CDR3 DNA, read in part, is TGCGCCAGGAGGGGGGGGCAGGACACTGAA. Combining the CDR3 with reference TRBV5-1 and TRBJ1-1 gives the whole variable domain KAGVTQTPRYLIKTRGQQVTLSCSPISGHRSVSWYQQTPGQGLQFLFEYFSETQRNKGNFPGRFSGRQFSNSRSEMNVSTLELGDSALYLCARRGGQDTEAFFGQGTRLTVV.

In the case of this clone: The read terminates 3 residues before the CDR3 end, so the remaining end is supplied by the germline J gene. The rearrangement links TRBV29-1 to TRBJ2-7; 7 bases line up with TRBD2. CDR3 length: 12 residues. The ends lost 5 bases at V and 3 bases at J; junction bases unmatched: 4. Germline CDR1 reads SQVTM; CDR2 reads ANQGSEA. The CDR3 DNA, read in part, is TGCAGCGTTATGACTAGCAACTACGAG. Its protein product is CSVMTSNYE. The CDR3, in full, reads CSVMTSNYEQYF.

The CDR3 is CASSLVGLAGSDTQYF. Incomplete CDR3 DNA: TGTGCCAGCAGCTTAGTAGGACTAGCGGGTTCAGATACG. The chain employs TRBV7-8 and TRBJ2-3; 11 bases align to TRBD2. Read data end 3 residues before the CDR3 end; the end is taken from the germline J gene. The CDR3 has 16 amino acids. With V trimmed by 1 base and J by 4 bases, 4 bases remained unmatched. Germline CDR1 and CDR2: SGHVS and FQNEAQ.

For this clone: With the read ending 3 residues before the CDR3 end, the germline J gene is used to fill in that end. This chain links TRBV20-1 with TRBJ2-1; tentative D call: TRBD2 (5 bases). This CDR3 spans 14 amino acids. Trimming took 6 bases from V and 1 from J, leaving 13 bases between them. The germline V gene encodes CDR1 DFQATT and CDR2 SNEGSKA (reference sequence). The part of the CDR3 DNA that was read is TGCAGTGCCGGCCCCCGGGGATCCTACAATGAG. Its protein product is CSAGPRGSYNE. The whole CDR3 region reads CSAGPRGSYNEQFF.

A remark on this clone: The CDR3 is cut off 3 residues early in the read; its end comes from the germline J gene. This chain connects TRBV2 to TRBJ2-7; possibly TRBD2 for D (5 bases). Trimming removed 2 bases at V and 2 bases at J, with 10 bases between. This CDR3 has 14 amino acids. Germline CDR1 is SNHLY and CDR2 is FYNNEI. The CDR3 is CASSETGIPYEQYF. The part of the CDR3 DNA that was read is TGTGCCAGCAGTGAAACGGGGATCCCCTACGAG.

A remark on this clone: The read ends 3 residues early relative to the CDR3; the germline J gene fills the gap. The chain carries TRBV7-8 and TRBJ1-1, with unresolved D. The CDR3 spans 17 residues. V was pared by 4 bases and J by 0 bases, with 18 bases between. Germline loops: CDR1 SGHVS, CDR2 FQNEAQ. The CDR3 is CASSSFKAGEMNTEAFF. The sequenced CDR3 bases are TGTGCCAGCAGCTCGTTTAAGGCCGGGGAAATGAACACTGAA. The full variable domain, rest sourced from reference TRBV7-8 and TRBJ1-1, is GAGVSQSPRYKVAKRGQDVALRCDPISGHVSLFWYQQALGQGPEFLTYFQNEAQLDKSGLPSDRFFAERPEGSVSTLKIQRTQQEDSAVYLCASSSFKAGEMNTEAFFGQGTRLTVV.

Remarks on this clone: The sequence runs out 3 residues before the end of the CDR3; the remainder is reconstructed from the germline J gene. The chain joins TRBV20-1 to TRBJ2-3; 8 nucleotides match TRBD2. CDR1 is DFQATT, CDR2 SNEGSKA, per germline (reference sequence). This CDR3 has 17 residues. Unmatched junction bases numbered 19, after V lost 6 bases and J lost 5 bases. CDR3 protein: CSAPRVWREVPGDTQYF. The sequenced part of the CDR3 DNA is TGCAGTGCCCCTAGGGTTTGGCGGGAGGTCCCAGGAGATACG.

Notes on this clone: The CDR3 extends 3 residues past the end of the read, so its final part is completed from the germline J gene. The chain has TRBV14 and TRBJ2-7; D might be TRBD1 (5 bases). With 4 bases removed from V and 3 bases from J, the gap between germline ends came to 10 bases. The CDR3 is 13 residues long. Germline assignment: CDR1 SGHDN and CDR2 FVKESK. The CDR3 bases that were read are TGTGCCAGCAGCCCCTCCGACAGCTACGAG. As protein: CASSPSDSYE. The CDR3 reads in full as CASSPSDSYEQYF.

With respect to this clone: Sequencing ends 3 residues short of the CDR3 end; the germline J gene provides the rest. The V gene is TRBV23-1, the J gene TRBJ2-7; tentative D call: TRBD1 (6 bases). TRBV23-1 is an open reading frame, and its role is uncertain. Deletions cut 8 bases from V and 3 bases from J, with 20 bases between. This CDR3 has 15 amino acids. The CDR3 loop is CASSPRGRDNYEQYF. The sequenced part of the CDR3 DNA is TGCGCCAGCTCTCCCCGGGGCAGGGACAACTACGAG.

In the case of this clone: The read ends 3 residues early relative to the CDR3; the germline J gene fills the gap. J is TRBJ2-1 and V is TRBV2; TRBD2 might be the D (6 bases). The CDR3 has 15 residues. Germline V gene sequence: CDR1 SNHLY, CDR2 FYNNEI. V dropped 6 bases and J dropped 3 bases, with 15 bases sitting between them. The CDR3 spells CASSLGLPNYNEQFF. The covered CDR3 bases are TGTGCCAGCAGCTTGGGACTTCCAAACTACAATGAG.

As regards this clone: Sequencing ends 3 residues short of the CDR3 end; the germline J gene provides the rest. The chain combines TRBV7-9 with TRBJ2-1; 9 bases fit TRBD2. The V segment lost 5 bases and the J segment 9 bases; nucleotides outside the gene matches: 11. CDR3 length equals 15 residues. Looked up from germline, CDR1 is SEHNR and CDR2 is FQNEAQ (reference sequence). CDR3 amino acids: CASSPWERLAVEQFF. The CDR3 bases that were read are TGTGCCAGCAGCCCCTGGGAGAGACTAGCGGTTGAG.

On this clone: The missing CDR3 end, 3 residues past where the read stops, is filled in from the germline J gene. This chain links TRBV19 with TRBJ2-1; 9 bases agree with TRBD1. The CDR3 covers 13 residues. With 7 bases clipped from V and 7 bases from J, the junction kept 5 bases outside the gene matches. Germline values: CDR1 LNHDA, CDR2 SQIVND (reference sequence). The CDR3 DNA, read in part, is TGTGCCAGTAAGGACAGGGGCTCGAATGAG. This codes for CASKDRGSNE. The CDR3, in full, reads CASKDRGSNEQFF. Filled out from reference TRBV19 and TRBJ2-1, the complete variable domain reads DGGITQSPKYLFRKEGQNVTLSCEQNLNHDAMYWYRQDPGQGLRLIYYSQIVNDFQKGDIAEGYSVSREKKESFPLTVTSAQKNPTAFYLCASKDRGSNEQFFGPGTRLTVL.

This clone counts as medium-sized by frequency. The read terminates 3 residues before the CDR3 end, so the remaining end is supplied by the germline J gene. The chain has TRBV4-2 and TRBJ2-5; TRBD2 agrees at 7 bases. The CDR3 is 20 amino acids. After removal of 4 bases from V and 0 bases from J, the junction contained 20 bases not matched to a gene. Germline-derived CDR1 and CDR2 are LGHNA and YNFKEQ. The CDR3 loop is CASSPPVLAGAMPYQETQYF. CDR3 DNA (partial): TGTGCCAGCAGCCCCCCCGTCCTGGCGGGAGCCATGCCGTACCAAGAGACC.

Remarks on this clone: The CDR3 end is not reached by the read, which stops 3 residues before it; the germline J gene fills it in. V usage is TRBV5-1 and J usage is TRBJ1-2, with 10 positions matching TRBD1. V gave up 4 bases and J gave up 3 bases; unmatched junction bases: 3. Germline values: CDR1 SGHRS, CDR2 YFSETQ. The CDR3 has 14 amino acids. This chain's CDR3 is CASSVGTGDYGYTF. The CDR3 DNA, read in part, is TGCGCCAGCAGCGTTGGGACAGGGGACTATGGC.

Details on this clone: The read ends 3 residues before the CDR3 terminus; that terminus is restored from the germline J gene. This chain uses TRBV7-9 with TRBJ2-7, with 10 bases aligning to TRBD1. With 7 bases clipped from V and 6 bases from J, the junction kept 12 bases outside the gene matches. Germline loops: CDR1 SEHNR, CDR2 FQNEAQ (reference sequence). The CDR3 has 15 residues. The part of the CDR3 DNA that was read is TGTGCCAGCACCTCGCCGGGACAGGGGATATCCGAG. As protein: CASTSPGQGISE. The whole CDR3 protein reads CASTSPGQGISEQYF.

As regards this clone: The read ends 3 residues early relative to the CDR3; the germline J gene fills the gap. This chain joins TRBV20-1 and TRBJ2-1; no firm D call. Germline values: CDR1 DFQATT, CDR2 SNEGSKA (reference sequence). V gave up 7 bases and J gave up 1 base, with 11 bases separating them. The CDR3 length is 13 residues. The DNA read from the CDR3 is TGCAGTGTGTCGGTACAGTCCTACAATGAG. Translated, it gives CSVSVQSYNE. From start to end, the CDR3 is CSVSVQSYNEQFF.

A word on this clone: The read is 3 residues too short to cover the CDR3 end, so that end is filled in from the germline J gene. The chain recombines TRBV6-2 or TRBV6-3 with TRBJ2-3; 7 bases are shared with TRBD2. CDR1 and CDR2 from the germline V gene are MNHEY and SVGEGT. The CDR3 is 14 residues long. Trimming took 7 bases from V and 5 from J; bases not matched to a gene: 9. CDR3 loop: CASTTPLARDTQYF. Incomplete CDR3 DNA: TGTGCCAGCACTACACCACTAGCGAGAGATACG.

The CDR3 DNA, read in part, is TGTGCCAGCAGGACAGGGTGGGACGTGTGGAACACTGAA. Translated: CASRTGWDVWNTE. The full CDR3 is CASRTGWDVWNTEAFF. The genes are TRBV2 and TRBJ1-1; 7 nucleotides agree with TRBD1. From the germline J gene comes the end of the CDR3, since the read stops 3 residues before it. Trimming cost V 6 bases and J 1 base; bases outside gene matches: 11. CDR3 length: 16 residues. Germline CDR1 SNHLY, CDR2 FYNNEI.